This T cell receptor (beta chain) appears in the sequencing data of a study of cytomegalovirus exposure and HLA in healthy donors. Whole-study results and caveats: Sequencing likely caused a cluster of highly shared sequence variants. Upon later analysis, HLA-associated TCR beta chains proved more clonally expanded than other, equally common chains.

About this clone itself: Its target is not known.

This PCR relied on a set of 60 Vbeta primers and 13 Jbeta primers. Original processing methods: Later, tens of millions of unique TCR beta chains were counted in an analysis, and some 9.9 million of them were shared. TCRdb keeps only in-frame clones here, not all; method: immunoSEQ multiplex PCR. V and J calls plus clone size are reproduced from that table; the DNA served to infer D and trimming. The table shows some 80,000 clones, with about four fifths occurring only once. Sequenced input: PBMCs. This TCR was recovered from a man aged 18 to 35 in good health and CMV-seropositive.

In nucleotides, the CDR3 is TGTGCCAGCAGCTTGGGGACTAGCGTCACCGGGGAGCTGTTTTTT. It is translated as CASSLGTSVTGELFF. The J gene is TRBJ2-2, the V gene TRBV7-8, with TRBD2 matching over 10 bases. Germline V gene sequence: CDR1 SGHVS, CDR2 FQNEAQ. This CDR3 contains 15 residues. The V and J ends lost 3 bases and 4 bases, in that order; junction bases with no gene match: 2.